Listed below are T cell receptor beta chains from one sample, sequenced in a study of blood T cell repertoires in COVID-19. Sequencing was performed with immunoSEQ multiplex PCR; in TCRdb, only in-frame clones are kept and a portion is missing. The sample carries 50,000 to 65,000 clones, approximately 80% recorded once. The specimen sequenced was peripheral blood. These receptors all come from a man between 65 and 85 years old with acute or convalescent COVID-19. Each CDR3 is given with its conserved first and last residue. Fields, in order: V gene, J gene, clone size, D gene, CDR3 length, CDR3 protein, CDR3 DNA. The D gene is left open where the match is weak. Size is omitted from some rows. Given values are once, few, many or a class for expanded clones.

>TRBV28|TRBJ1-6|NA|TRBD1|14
CASSTTGDNSPLHF
TGTGCCAGTTCCACGACAGGGGATAATTCACCCCTCCACTTT
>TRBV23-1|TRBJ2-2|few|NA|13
CASRGGFTGELFF
TGCGCCAGCAGAGGCGGGTTCACCGGGGAGCTGTTTTTT
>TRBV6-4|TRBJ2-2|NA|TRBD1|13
CASRRTGAGELFF
TGTGCCAGCAGGAGGACAGGGGCCGGGGAGCTGTTTTTT
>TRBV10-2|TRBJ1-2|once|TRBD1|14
CASSPDREGAGYTF
TGCGCCAGCAGCCCGGACAGGGAAGGAGCAGGCTACACCTTC
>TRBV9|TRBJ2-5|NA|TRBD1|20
CASSVAHQPRTGGLGETQYF
TGTGCCAGCAGCGTAGCCCATCAACCTAGGACAGGGGGTTTAGGGGAGACCCAGTACTTC
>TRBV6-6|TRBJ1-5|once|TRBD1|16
CASSYHGTGYPQPQHF
TGTGCCAGCAGTTACCATGGGACAGGGTATCCGCAGCCCCAGCATTTT
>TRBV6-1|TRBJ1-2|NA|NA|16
CASSENGFYPDYGYTF
TGTGCCAGCAGTGAGAACGGGTTCTACCCGGACTATGGCTACACCTTC
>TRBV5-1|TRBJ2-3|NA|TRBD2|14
CASSPRTRTDTQYF
TGCGCCAGCAGCCCTAGGACTAGAACAGATACGCAGTATTTT
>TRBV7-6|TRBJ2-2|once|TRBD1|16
CASSLPGQGDPGELFF
TGTGCCAGCAGCTTACCGGGACAGGGGGATCCCGGGGAGCTGTTTTTT
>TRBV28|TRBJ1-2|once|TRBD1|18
CASSPWTGGSGGTYGYTF
TGTGCCAGCAGTCCTTGGACAGGGGGGTCTGGTGGTACCTATGGCTACACCTTC
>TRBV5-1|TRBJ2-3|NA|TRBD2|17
CASSLGGGDRLTDTQYF
TGCGCCAGCAGCTTGGGCGGGGGGGACAGACTCACAGATACGCAGTATTTT
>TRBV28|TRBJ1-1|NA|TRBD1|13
CASRGQLNTEAFF
TGTGCCAGCAGGGGACAGTTGAACACTGAAGCTTTCTTT
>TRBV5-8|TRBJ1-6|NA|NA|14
CASSLSGVGSPLHF
TGTGCCAGCAGCTTGAGCGGGGTCGGTTCACCCCTCCACTTT
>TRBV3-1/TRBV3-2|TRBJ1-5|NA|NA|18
CASSTPLRAGAEDQPQHF
TGTGCCAGCAGCACCCCCCTTCGGGCAGGGGCGGAGGATCAGCCCCAGCATTTT
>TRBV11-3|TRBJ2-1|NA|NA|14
CASSQGRGSHEQFF
TGTGCCAGCAGCCAGGGGCGGGGGAGCCATGAGCAGTTCTTC
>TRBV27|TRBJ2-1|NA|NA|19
CASSLRQGLLTSSYNEQFF
TGTGCCAGCAGTCTTCGACAGGGACTTCTTACTAGCTCCTACAATGAGCAGTTCTTC
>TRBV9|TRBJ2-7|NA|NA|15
CASSVSEGPIYEQYF
TGTGCCAGCAGCGTGTCGGAGGGACCGATCTACGAGCAGTACTTC
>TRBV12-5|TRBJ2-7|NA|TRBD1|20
CASGPEPPPHATGTGGEQYF
TGTGCTAGTGGGCCTGAGCCCCCTCCCCACGCAACCGGGACAGGGGGCGAGCAGTACTTC
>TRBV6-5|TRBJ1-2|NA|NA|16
CASSYDPDRINYGYTF
TGTGCCAGCAGTTACGACCCCGACAGGATTAACTATGGCTACACCTTC
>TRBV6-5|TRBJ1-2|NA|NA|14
CASSTRGGVDGYTF
TGTGCCAGCAGTACCCGTGGGGGGGTGGATGGCTACACCTTC
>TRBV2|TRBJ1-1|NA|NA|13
CASRTAMNTEAFF
TGTGCCAGCAGGACAGCCATGAACACTGAAGCTTTCTTT
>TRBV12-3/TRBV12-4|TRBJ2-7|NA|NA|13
CASSSTVIYEQYF
TGTGCCAGCAGTTCAACAGTAATTTACGAGCAGTACTTC
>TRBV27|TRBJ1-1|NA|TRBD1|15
CASSSPDRGLAEAFF
TGTGCCAGCAGTTCTCCAGACAGGGGGCTTGCTGAAGCTTTCTTT
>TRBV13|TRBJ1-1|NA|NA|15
CASSTPSAGNTEAFF
TGTGCCAGCAGCACCCCCTCCGCAGGGAACACTGAAGCTTTCTTT
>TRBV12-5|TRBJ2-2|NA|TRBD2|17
CASGSPPSGRHTGELFF
TGTGCTAGTGGTTCCCCCCCTAGCGGACGCCACACCGGGGAGCTGTTTTTT
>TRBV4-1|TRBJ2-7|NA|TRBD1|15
CASSQGEGAGGEQYF
TGCGCCAGCAGCCAAGGCGAGGGGGCTGGGGGCGAGCAGTACTTC
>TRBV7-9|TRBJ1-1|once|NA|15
CASSLEVLRDSGAFF
TGTGCCAGCAGCTTAGAGGTGTTGCGGGATTCGGGAGCTTTCTTT
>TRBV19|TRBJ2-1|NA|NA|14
CASSPWTGYNEQFF
TGTGCCAGTAGTCCGTGGACTGGATACAATGAGCAGTTCTTC
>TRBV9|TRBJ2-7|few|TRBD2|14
CASSDLPGGQEQYF
TGTGCCAGCAGCGACCTCCCGGGGGGGCAGGAGCAGTACTTC
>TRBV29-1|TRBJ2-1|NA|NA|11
CSVAFNYEQFF
TGCAGCGTTGCATTCAATTATGAGCAGTTCTTC
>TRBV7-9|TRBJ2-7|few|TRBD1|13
CASSSPGTGRIYF
TGTGCCAGCAGCTCACCTGGGACAGGGAGAATCTACTTC
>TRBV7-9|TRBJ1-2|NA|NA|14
CASSLAGLGYGYTF
TGTGCCAGCAGCTTAGCAGGACTCGGCTATGGCTACACCTTC
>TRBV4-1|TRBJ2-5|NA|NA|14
CASSRSAGQETQYF
TGCGCCAGCAGCCGGTCCGCAGGCCAAGAGACCCAGTACTTC
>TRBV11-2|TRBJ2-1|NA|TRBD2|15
CASRIVAGGSNEQFF
TGTGCCAGCAGGATTGTAGCGGGGGGGAGTAATGAGCAGTTCTTC
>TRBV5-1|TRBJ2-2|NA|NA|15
CASSLGVMNTGELFF
TGCGCCAGCAGCTTAGGAGTAATGAACACCGGGGAGCTGTTTTTT
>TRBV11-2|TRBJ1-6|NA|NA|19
CASSSGAESGLLANSPLHF
TGTGCCAGCAGCAGCGGGGCGGAGAGCGGTTTATTAGCTAATTCACCCCTCCACTTT
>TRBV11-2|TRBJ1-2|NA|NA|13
CASSLGPMWGYTF
TGTGCCAGCAGCTTAGGCCCTATGTGGGGCTACACCTTC
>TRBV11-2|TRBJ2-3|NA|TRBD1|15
CASSSTGASGDTQYF
TGTGCCAGCAGCTCGACAGGGGCCTCCGGAGATACGCAGTATTTT
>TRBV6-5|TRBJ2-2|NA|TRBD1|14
CASNPTGATGELFF
TGTGCCAGCAATCCGACAGGGGCGACCGGGGAGCTGTTTTTT
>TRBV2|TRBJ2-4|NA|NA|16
CASSAGTQGLENIQYF
TGTGCCAGCAGTGCCGGAACACAGGGTTTAGAGAACATTCAGTACTTC
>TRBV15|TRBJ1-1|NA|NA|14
CATSRAATGQEAFF
TGTGCCACCAGCAGAGCCGCGACAGGACAGGAAGCTTTCTTT
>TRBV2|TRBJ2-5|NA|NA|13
CASRPGEQETQYF
TGTGCCAGCAGACCCGGAGAGCAAGAGACCCAGTACTTC
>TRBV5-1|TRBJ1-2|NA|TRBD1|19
CASSLGPGTGGRTRYGYTF
TGCGCCAGCAGCTTGGGCCCTGGGACAGGGGGCAGGACCCGCTATGGCTACACCTTC
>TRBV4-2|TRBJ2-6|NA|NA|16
CASSPRANSGANVLTF
TGTGCCAGCAGCCCCAGAGCGAACTCTGGGGCCAACGTCCTGACTTTC
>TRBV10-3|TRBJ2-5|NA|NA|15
CAISDSQGGRETQYF
TGTGCCATCAGTGACTCGCAGGGAGGAAGGGAGACCCAGTACTTC
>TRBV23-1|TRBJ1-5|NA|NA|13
CASAEGEHQPQHF
TGCGCCAGCGCGGAAGGGGAACATCAGCCCCAGCATTTT
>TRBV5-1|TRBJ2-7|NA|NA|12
CASSSLGYEQYF
TGCGCCAGCAGCTCCCTCGGCTACGAGCAGTACTTC
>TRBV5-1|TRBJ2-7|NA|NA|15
CASSLDPSNSYEQYF
TGCGCCAGCAGCTTGGACCCCAGTAACAGCTACGAGCAGTACTTC
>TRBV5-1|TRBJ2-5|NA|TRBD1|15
CASSSPGQGQETQYF
TGCGCCAGCAGCTCACCGGGACAGGGCCAAGAGACCCAGTACTTC
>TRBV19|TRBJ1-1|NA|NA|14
CASTRAGRVTEAFF
TGTGCCAGTACCAGAGCAGGGAGGGTCACTGAAGCTTTCTTT
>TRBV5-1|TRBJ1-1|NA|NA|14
CASSSGTANTEAFF
TGCGCCAGCAGTTCTGGGACTGCCAACACTGAAGCTTTCTTT
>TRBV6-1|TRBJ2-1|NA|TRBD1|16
CASSGPGTVSYNEQFF
TGTGCCAGCAGTGGTCCCGGGACAGTCTCCTACAATGAGCAGTTCTTC
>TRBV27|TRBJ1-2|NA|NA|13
CASSRQSYYGYTF
TGTGCCAGCAGTCGACAGTCATACTATGGCTACACCTTC